This entry describes one T cell receptor beta chain. Its matching antigen is unknown. This CDR3 has 14 residues. Germline V gene lookup returns CDR1 SGHRS and CDR2 YFSETQ. The V end was cut by 1 base, the J end by 10 bases, with 15 bases between. The primer mix had 60 Vbeta and 13 Jbeta primers. The data were produced by immunoSEQ multiplex PCR, yet TCRdb's version contains in-frame clones alone and is incomplete. Here the sample spans 75,000 to 90,000 clones, 79% being singletons. This entry belongs to a study of cytomegalovirus exposure and HLA in healthy donors. Study-level background: Drawn from HLA-typed donors, tens of millions of unique TCRs were held in an early data release. Study-level points and caveats: Three CMV-associated chains proved CMV antigen-specific in vitro. Researchers reportedly found TCR beta sequences accurately predicted most subjects' HLA-A and HLA-B alleles. Most of the CMV-associated TCR beta chains (in a later analysis) appeared to be HLA-restricted.

The chain uses TRBV5-1 and TRBJ2-4; possible D gene TRBD1, 5 bases. The sequence was obtained from a woman aged 40-49 years in good health and CMV-seropositive. Sequencing was done on a sample of PBMCs. The CDR3 spells CASSLSPTEPIQYF. The DNA for the CDR3 is TGCGCCAGCAGCTTGAGCCCGACAGAACCGATTCAGTACTTC. Using reference TRBV5-1 and TRBJ2-4 for the parts outside the CDR3, the full variable domain is KAGVTQTPRYLIKTRGQQVTLSCSPISGHRSVSWYQQTPGQGLQFLFEYFSETQRNKGNFPGRFSGRQFSNSRSEMNVSTLELGDSALYLCASSLSPTEPIQYFGAGTRLSVL.